Included here is one T cell receptor (beta chain) sequence, with context. Other DNA sequences of this sample code for an identical CDR3. Source study methods: Reference gene primers were amplified, and this amplification served to estimate nucleated cell counts. Sequenced by immunoSEQ multiplex PCR; TCRdb stores in-frame clones only, minus some. V, J and clone size derive from that table, while D and trimming were established from the DNA sequence. The data show over 30,000 clones, about 91% seen once. This sample is part of a study of blood T cell repertoires in COVID-19. Between the trimmed V and J ends, which lost 0 bases and 0 bases, there was a span of 4 bases. From germline, CDR1 is SGDLS and CDR2 YYNGEE. The CDR3 totals 14 residues.

This clonotype was sampled from a human donor in a cohort sampled during active COVID-19. This chain links TRBV9 with TRBJ2-1; D not resolved. The sample comprised peripheral blood. The CDR3 sequence is CASSVASSYNEQFF. The CDR3 DNA reads as TGTGCCAGCAGCGTAGCCAGCTCCTACAATGAGCAGTTCTTC.